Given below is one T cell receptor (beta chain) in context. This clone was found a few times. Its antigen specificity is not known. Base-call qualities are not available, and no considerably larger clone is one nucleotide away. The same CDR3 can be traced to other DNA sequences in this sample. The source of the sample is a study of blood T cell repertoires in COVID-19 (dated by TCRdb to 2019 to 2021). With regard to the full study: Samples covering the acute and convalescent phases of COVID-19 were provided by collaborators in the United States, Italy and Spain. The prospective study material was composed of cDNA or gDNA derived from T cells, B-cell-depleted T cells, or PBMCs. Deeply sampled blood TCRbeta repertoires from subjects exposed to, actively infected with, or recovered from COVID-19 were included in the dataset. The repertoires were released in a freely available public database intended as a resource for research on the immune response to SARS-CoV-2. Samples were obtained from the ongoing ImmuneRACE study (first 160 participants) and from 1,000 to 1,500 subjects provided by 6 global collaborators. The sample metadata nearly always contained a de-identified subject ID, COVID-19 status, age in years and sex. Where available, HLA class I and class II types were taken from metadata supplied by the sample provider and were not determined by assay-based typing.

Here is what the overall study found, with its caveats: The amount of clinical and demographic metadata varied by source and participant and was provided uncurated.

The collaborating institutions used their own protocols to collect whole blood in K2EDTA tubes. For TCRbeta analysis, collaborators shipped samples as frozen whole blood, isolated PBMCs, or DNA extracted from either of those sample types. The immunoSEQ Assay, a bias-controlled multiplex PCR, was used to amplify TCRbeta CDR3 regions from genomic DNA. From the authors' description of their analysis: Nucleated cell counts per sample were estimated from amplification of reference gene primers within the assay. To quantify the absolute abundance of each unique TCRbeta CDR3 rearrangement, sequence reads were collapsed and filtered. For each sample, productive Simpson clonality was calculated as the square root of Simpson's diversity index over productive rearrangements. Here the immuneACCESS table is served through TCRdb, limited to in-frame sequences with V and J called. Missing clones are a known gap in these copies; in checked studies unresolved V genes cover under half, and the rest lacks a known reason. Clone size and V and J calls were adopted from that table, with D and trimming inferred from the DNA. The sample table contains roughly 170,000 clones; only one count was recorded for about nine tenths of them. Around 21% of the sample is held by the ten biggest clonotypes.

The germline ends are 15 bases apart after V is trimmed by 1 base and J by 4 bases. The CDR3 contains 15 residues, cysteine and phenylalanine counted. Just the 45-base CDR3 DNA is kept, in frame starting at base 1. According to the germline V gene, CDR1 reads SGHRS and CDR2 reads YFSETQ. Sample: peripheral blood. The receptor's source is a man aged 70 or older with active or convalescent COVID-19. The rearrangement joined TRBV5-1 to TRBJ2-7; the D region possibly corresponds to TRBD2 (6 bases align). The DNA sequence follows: TGCGCCAGCAGCTTGTCGGGGGACCTCTCGTACGAGCAGTACTTC. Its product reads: CASSLSGDLSYEQYF.